The 12 T cell receptor beta chains in this list originate from one sample, sequenced in a study of T cells in Graves' hyperthyroidism and ophthalmopathy. TCR beta CDR3 regions were amplified from RNA transcripts. The HTBI set primed first-round TCR CDR3 RT-PCR. MiXCR was run by TCRdb on the multiplex PCR reads, yielding one entry per CDR3 protein. There are a few hundred thousand distinct CDR3 sequences in the sample; 20% to 25% occur only once, and less than 30% lies in the top ten. What was sequenced was blood. The receptors shown here come from a man between 18 and 35 years old with Graves' hyperthyroidism.

This clonotype was counted many times. V is TRBV15 and J is TRBJ1-5; D gene uncertain. This CDR3 has 13 amino acids. The V end was cut by 0 bases, the J end by 7 bases, with 7 bases between. Germline CDR1 and CDR2: LNHNV and YYDKDF (reference sequence). The CDR3 sequence is CATSRDARQPQHF. In nucleotides, the CDR3 is TGTGCCACCAGCAGAGATGCGAGACAGCCCCAGCATTTT.

This clonotype was detected ten times or more. This chain connects TRBV12-3 or TRBV12-4 to TRBJ2-4, with D unclear. Trimming left V 0 bases short and J 4 bases short, with 16 bases between. The CDR3 runs to 17 residues. CDR3: CASSLALWAGGKNIQYF. The DNA of the CDR3 is TGTGCCAGCAGTTTAGCGCTGTGGGCCGGTGGTAAAAACATTCAGTACTTC.

The CDR3 coding sequence is TGTGCCAGCAGTTATTATCCACCGGGACTAGCGTTCTACGAGCAGTACTTC. It translates to CASSYYPPGLAFYEQYF. The rearrangement uses TRBV6-7 and TRBJ2-7, with TRBD2 matching 10 bases. TRBV6-7 is an ORF for which the function is uncertain. V shed 3 bases, J shed 3 bases, and the junction held 11 bases outside the gene matches. This CDR3 region has 17 residues.

This clonotype was counted a few times. The V and J genes are TRBV10-3 and TRBJ2-7; D might be TRBD2 (5 bases). The V and J ends lost 4 bases and 0 bases respectively, with 10 bases between them. The CDR3 is 14 amino acids. Germline loops: CDR1 ENHRY, CDR2 SYGVKD. The CDR3: CAISVLGASYEQYF. The CDR3 DNA reads as TGTGCCATCAGTGTTTTGGGAGCCTCCTACGAGCAGTACTTC.

This clonotype was counted ten times or more. The CDR3 coding sequence is TGTGCCACCAGCAGAGATCGCGGCAGAGTTTGGCCCCAGCATTTT. Protein product: CATSRDRGRVWPQHF. This chain uses TRBV15 with TRBJ1-5; D uncertain. The V end lost 0 bases, the J end lost 9 bases, and 15 bases lay between the germline ends. From germline, CDR1 is LNHNV and CDR2 YYDKDF (reference sequence). The CDR3 has 15 residues.

Remarks on this clonotype: With a much larger clone just one base away, this may be a read error. The rearrangement joins TRBV7-2 to TRBJ1-6, with a weak D call TRBD1 (5 bases). The CDR3 covers 14 residues. The germline V gene encodes CDR1 SGHTA and CDR2 FQGNSA. The CDR3 loop reads CVSRPGTLNSPLHF. The CDR3 DNA follows: TGTGTCAGCAGACCGGGGACTCTCAATTCACCCCTCCACTTT.

This clonotype was picked up many times. The V gene is TRBV12-3 or TRBV12-4, the J gene TRBJ1-5, with 7 bases that match TRBD1. The CDR3 consists of 13 residues. V dropped 4 bases and J dropped 7; count of bases not matched to a gene: 4. CDR3 in amino acids: CASSYTGDQPQHF. Written as DNA, the CDR3 is TGTGCCAGCAGTTATACAGGGGACCAGCCCCAGCATTTT.

This clonotype was observed at least ten times. CDR3 amino acids: CASSAPQGGTEAFF. The CDR3 nucleotides are TGTGCCAGCAGCGCCCCCCAGGGTGGCACTGAAGCTTTCTTT. V is TRBV9 and J is TRBJ1-1; maybe TRBD1 (5 bases). CDR3 length: 14 residues. Germline values: CDR1 SGDLS, CDR2 YYNGEE. The V end was cut by 3 bases, the J end by 4 bases, with 13 bases between.

This clonotype was counted ten times or more. One junction end does not reproduce the germline sequence, and a read error may be involved. The rearrangement uses TRBV5-1 and TRBJ2-7; D is ambiguous. Germline lookup yields CDR1 SGHRS and CDR2 YFSETQ. The CDR3 consists of 13 residues. CDR3 sequence reads: CASSLGGTYEQYF. For the CDR3, the DNA is TGTGCCAGCAGTTTGGGCGGTACCTACGAGCAGTACTTC.

This chain joins TRBV25-1 and TRBJ1-6; D is undetermined. The V end was cut by 8 bases, the J end by 4 bases, with 9 bases between. The CDR3 spans 13 residues. The germline CDR1 and CDR2 sequences are MGHDK and SYGVNS. The CDR3 DNA sequence: TGTGCCAGCCAGGCAGAGTATAATTCACCCCTCCACTTT. Protein product: CASQAEYNSPLHF.

This clonotype was observed a handful of times. The chain uses TRBV6-1 and TRBJ1-1; 7 bases line up with TRBD1. V lost 8 bases and J lost 5; bases outside the gene matches: 11. Germline CDR1 MNHNS, CDR2 SASEGT. The length of the CDR3 is 14 residues. CDR3 sequence reads: CASGREGAGTEAFF. The CDR3 bases are TGTGCCAGCGGGCGGGAGGGGGCAGGTACTGAAGCTTTCTTT.

Only a few counts were recorded for this clonotype. V gene TRBV10-3 combines with J gene TRBJ1-1; unclear D gene. This CDR3 contains 12 residues. The V gene's germline CDR1 is ENHRY and CDR2 SYGVKD. The ends were cut back, 10 bases at V and 0 bases at J, with 9 bases in the middle. CDR3 bases: TGTGCCACCTCCCAAATGAACACTGAAGCTTTCTTT. This gives the protein CATSQMNTEAFF.